This T cell receptor beta chain came from a study of T-cell reconstitution after alpha-beta-depleted transplantation in children. The TCRbeta library incorporated unique molecular identifiers. One entry per CDR3 protein, called by TCRdb with MiXCR from the PCR reads. The table includes about 830,000 distinct CDR3 sequences, roughly 15% detected once. A word on this clonotype: Its target is unknown.

Whole-study results and caveats: Fresh T-cell production supplied most of the T-cell counts and diversity seen one year after transplant.

The sample consisted of PBMCs, mostly from graft donor cells, taken 360 days after TCRalphabeta/CD19-depleted stem cell transplant. This TCR came from a male patient aged 10-17 years who had a stem cell transplant for acute lymphoblastic leukemia, so the T cells may come from the graft donor.

The CDR3 DNA reads as TGCAGTGCTAGGTTTGGCGGGAGGGGCTACGAGCAGTACTTC. Its protein is CSARFGGRGYEQYF. The J gene is TRBJ2-7, the V gene TRBV20-1; 9 bases match TRBD2. V dropped 3 bases and J dropped 3; count of bases not matched to a gene: 6. CDR1 is DFQATT, CDR2 SNEGSKA, per germline (reference sequence). The CDR3 is 14 amino acids.